The rows below give T cell receptor beta chains drawn from one sample of a study of blood T cell repertoires in COVID-19. TCRdb keeps only in-frame clones here, not all; method: immunoSEQ multiplex PCR. The sample shows a few hundred thousand clones, 88% of them seen only once. The sequenced material came from peripheral blood. These receptors came from a man between 60 and 75 years old who had recovered from COVID-19. Each CDR3 is given with its conserved first and last residue. Not every row has a clone size; where given, it reads once, few, many or a size class.

abundance: -
v_gene: TRBV6-1
CDR3aa: CASSVRTGTGRYGELFF

abundance: once
v_gene: TRBV6-5
CDR3aa: CASRRDRVNNQPQHF

abundance: -
v_gene: TRBV9
CDR3aa: CASSVGSGFGNEKLFF

abundance: -
v_gene: TRBV7-8
CDR3aa: CASSENRWRSYEQYF

abundance: -
v_gene: TRBV6-5
CDR3aa: CATRLGTVISEKLFF

abundance: -
v_gene: TRBV19
CDR3aa: CATKNRQHSNQPQHF

abundance: -
v_gene: TRBV19
CDR3aa: CASSIVGADYGYTF

abundance: -
v_gene: TRBV5-5
CDR3aa: CASSSGTGDGYTF

abundance: -
v_gene: TRBV4-2
CDR3aa: CASSHSIDRFSYNEQFF

abundance: -
v_gene: TRBV3-1/TRBV3-2
CDR3aa: CASRRGGTEAFF

abundance: -
v_gene: TRBV5-1
CDR3aa: CASTTSGGTDTQYF

abundance: -
v_gene: TRBV7-3
CDR3aa: CASSLTAGPNTEAFF

abundance: once
v_gene: TRBV5-1
CDR3aa: CASSSRPGQPEAFF

abundance: -
v_gene: TRBV10-1
CDR3aa: CASSAGTGQGKLFF

abundance: -
v_gene: TRBV19
CDR3aa: CASAGQGGGELFF

abundance: -
v_gene: TRBV7-9
CDR3aa: CASSLSGTGLNEKLFF

abundance: -
v_gene: TRBV24-1
CDR3aa: CATSDNQQGHEQYF

abundance: -
v_gene: TRBV5-6
CDR3aa: CASSRGSYEQYF

abundance: few
v_gene: TRBV5-6
CDR3aa: CASSSTGPNEKLFF

abundance: -
v_gene: TRBV10-2
CDR3aa: CASRRWTGQIWRANTEAFF

abundance: -
v_gene: TRBV9
CDR3aa: CASSPSGGFLDEQFF

abundance: -
v_gene: TRBV5-4
CDR3aa: CASSPPGDSSYNEQFF

abundance: -
v_gene: TRBV6-5
CDR3aa: CASSYGTGGETQYF

abundance: -
v_gene: TRBV27
CDR3aa: CASSVRTSGETQYF

abundance: -
v_gene: TRBV15
CDR3aa: CATSRDGGTGDNEKLFF

abundance: few
v_gene: TRBV19
CDR3aa: CASSSQGYTEAFF

abundance: -
v_gene: TRBV11-2
CDR3aa: CASSRASYEQYF

abundance: -
v_gene: TRBV7-2
CDR3aa: CASSVSGIEAFF

abundance: few
v_gene: TRBV9
CDR3aa: CASTESSSSYEQYF

abundance: -
v_gene: TRBV9
CDR3aa: CASSAQTGTDEQYF

abundance: few
v_gene: TRBV27
CDR3aa: CASSPDDRVKNTEAFF

abundance: -
v_gene: TRBV4-2
CDR3aa: CASSGRENQPQHF

abundance: -
v_gene: TRBV7-8
CDR3aa: CASSFSRGNEQFF

abundance: -
v_gene: TRBV5-1
CDR3aa: CASSLGGRSSYNSPLHF

abundance: -
v_gene: TRBV19
CDR3aa: CASSIRGGAPYEQYF

abundance: few
v_gene: TRBV29-1
CDR3aa: CSVVVLAGVQETQYF

abundance: -
v_gene: TRBV12-3/TRBV12-4
CDR3aa: CASSRQGYTEAFF

abundance: few
v_gene: TRBV3-1/TRBV3-2
CDR3aa: CASSQDRTGVAFF

abundance: -
v_gene: TRBV2
CDR3aa: CASYTYVGQGYIYGYTF

abundance: -
v_gene: TRBV5-6
CDR3aa: CASSFKEIYNSPLHF

abundance: -
v_gene: TRBV7-2
CDR3aa: CASSLILGGELFF

abundance: once
v_gene: TRBV6-1
CDR3aa: CASSDQGGGSTDTQYF

abundance: -
v_gene: TRBV6-5
CDR3aa: CASSYSGQGQFF

abundance: -
v_gene: TRBV27
CDR3aa: CASSFGQGANQPQHF